The 7 T cell receptor beta chains reported below all come from one sample, sequenced in a study of blood T cell repertoires in COVID-19. TCRdb's table, derived via immunoSEQ multiplex PCR, lists solely in-frame clones and lacks some. Counted here are approximately 110,000 clones, 75% to 90% occurring once; the ten biggest clones make up 15% to 20%. The sample comprised peripheral blood. These receptors were obtained from a woman between 55 and 75 years old with acute or convalescent COVID-19.

This clone was observed a few times. This chain links TRBV7-8 with TRBJ2-7, with no clear D. CDR1 SGHVS and CDR2 FQNEAQ come from the germline V gene. Deletions cut 1 base from V and 3 bases from J, with 10 bases between. The CDR3 totals 14 residues. The CDR3 is CASSLVGQNYEQYF. The CDR3 coding sequence is TGTGCCAGCAGCTTAGTTGGCCAAAACTACGAGCAGTACTTC.

V is TRBV4-3 and J is TRBJ2-1, with D possibly TRBD2 on 6 matching bases. Germline CDR1 reads LGHNA; CDR2 reads YSLEER. This CDR3 has 13 residues. Trimming removed 4 bases from V and 10 bases from J, with 14 bases in between. The CDR3 DNA follows: TGCGCCAGCAGCCGGTCGGGAGAGGGGGAGCAGTTCTTC. Its protein is CASSRSGEGEQFF.

The chain has TRBV3-1 (or the pseudogene TRBV3-2) and TRBJ2-7; perhaps TRBD1 as D (6 bases). Germline V gives CDR1 LGHDT, CDR2 YNNKEL (reference sequence). This CDR3 contains 15 residues. V shed 7 bases and J shed 3 bases, with 19 bases lying between them. The DNA for the CDR3 is TGTGCCAGCACCCCCCAGGGGCAGGCCAACTACGAGCAGTACTTC. Translating gives CASTPQGQANYEQYF.

The chain has TRBV6-1 and TRBJ1-2; no clear D. CDR1 MNHNS and CDR2 SASEGT come from the germline V gene. Trimming pared 2 bases from V and 6 bases from J, leaving 16 bases between. The CDR3 is made up of 15 amino acids. The CDR3 protein is CASSESSGRWDGYTF. The DNA of the CDR3 is TGTGCCAGCAGTGAATCTAGCGGACGGTGGGATGGCTACACCTTC.

In this sample, this clone turned up a few times. The chain has TRBV5-4 and TRBJ1-2; 7 positions agree with TRBD1. The CDR3 length is 14 residues. From germline, CDR1 is SGHNT and CDR2 YYREEE (reference sequence). The ends lost 5 bases at V and 8 bases at J; junction bases unmatched: 12. As DNA, the CDR3 is TGTGCCAGCAGACCTACCGGGACAGTCTTCGGCTACACCTTC. Amino acids: CASRPTGTVFGYTF.

The chain carries TRBV24-1 and TRBJ1-4, with 8 bases fitting TRBD1. The CDR3 totals 15 residues. In germline, CDR1 is KGHDR, CDR2 SFDVKD. Trimming cost V 2 bases and J 7 bases; bases outside gene matches: 5. This chain's CDR3 is CATSDSQGAVEKLFF. The CDR3 DNA reads TGTGCCACCAGTGATTCTCAGGGGGCGGTTGAAAAACTGTTTTTT.

The table lists this clone with a few counts. V gene TRBV2 combines with J gene TRBJ1-4, with 7 bases fitting TRBD1. The junction had 9 bases not matched to a gene; V was cut back by 6 bases and J by 14 bases. Per germline, CDR1 SNHLY and CDR2 FYNNEI. The CDR3 length is 12 residues. CDR3 coding DNA: TGTGCCAGCAGGCTACAGGGGTTGCTGCTGTTTTTT. This encodes CASRLQGLLLFF.